The 2 T cell receptor beta chains listed next were all sequenced from one sample in a study of T cells in Graves' hyperthyroidism and ophthalmopathy (dated by TCRdb to between 2018 and 2020). The library was generated by multiplex PCR. The sample was run on an Illumina HiSeq 2000. The TCR beta CDR3 regions were amplified from the RNA transcripts. The TCR CDR3 was subjected to a first round of RT-PCR using the HTBI primer set and the Qiagen OneStep RT-PCR kit. The public reads were reprocessed in TCRdb via fastp at Q25 and MiXCR, keeping in-frame beta chains. Rows are unified per CDR3 protein, each entry keeping the most common DNA and genes. This sample has hundreds of thousands of distinct CDR3 sequences in its table, and roughly 15% of those were observed once. The ten largest clones add up to less than 3.5% of the sample. The source material was blood. The receptors derive from a woman in her thirties or forties with Graves' ophthalmopathy.

This clonotype was counted many times. The chain is built from TRBV7-2 and TRBJ2-3; D might be TRBD2 (5 bases). Germline V gives CDR1 SGHTA, CDR2 FQGNSA. The CDR3 consists of 16 residues. V was pared by 3 bases and J by 0 bases, with 13 bases between. The CDR3 nucleotides read TGTGCCAGCAGCTTTTTAGAGGGCCGTAGCACAGATACGCAGTATTTT. It yields the protein CASSFLEGRSTDTQYF.

This clonotype turned up a few times. A much more abundant neighbour one base away suggests this may be a read error. The CDR3 sequence is CASSLSGTGYHEQYF. The CDR3 region has the DNA TGTGCCAGCAGTTTATCCGGGACAGGGTACCACGAGCAGTACTTC. The chain combines TRBV27 with TRBJ2-7, with 9 bases fitting TRBD1. In germline, CDR1 is MNHEY, CDR2 SMNVEV (reference sequence). The CDR3 extends over 15 amino acids. J gave up 5 bases and V 0 bases, and 5 bases lay outside the gene matches.